The rows below give T cell receptor beta chains drawn from one sample of a study of blood T cells in healthy people across ages. TCRdb independently ran MiXCR on the 5' RACE reads; one entry per CDR3 protein. The repertoire holds 550,000 to 800,000 distinct CDR3 sequences, with approximately 30% as singletons. Sample: blood. The source is a woman older than 75 in good health. The CDR3 runs from the conserved cysteine through the conserved F or W. A D gene is named only where the DNA matches it firmly. Clone size, where shown, is once, few, many, or a class for clones that have expanded.

J gene	D gene	V gene	clone size	CDR3 protein	CDR3 DNA
TRBJ1-3	-	TRBV4-3	-	CASSPTVGASGNTIYF	TGCGCCAGCAGCCCCACCGTGGGAGCCTCTGGAAACACCATATATTTT
TRBJ1-1	TRBD1	TRBV7-2	-	CASSFDRGYTEAFF	TGTGCCAGCAGCTTCGACAGGGGGTACACTGAAGCTTTCTTT
TRBJ1-2	TRBD1	TRBV7-9	many	CAVTQGGANYGYTF	TGTGCGGTAACCCAGGGGGGCGCAAACTATGGCTACACCTTC
TRBJ2-3	TRBD1	TRBV28	-	CASSFGTGASTDTQYF	TGTGCCAGCAGTTTCGGGACAGGGGCGAGCACAGATACGCAGTATTTT
TRBJ1-5	-	TRBV6-5	-	CASSGQFEQPQHF	TGTGCCAGCAGTGGACAGTTTGAGCAGCCCCAGCATTTT
TRBJ2-7	-	TRBV28	-	CASSTSLSEQYF	TGTGCCAGCAGTACCAGTCTCTCCGAGCAGTACTTC
TRBJ2-5	-	TRBV20-1	-	CSARDLVAETQYF	TGCAGTGCTAGAGATCTCGTGGCAGAGACCCAGTACTTC
TRBJ2-1	TRBD2	TRBV7-3	many	CASAGGPYNEQFF	TGTGCCAGTGCGGGGGGACCCTACAATGAGCAGTTCTTC
TRBJ1-2	TRBD1	TRBV3-1	many	CASSQDTGTVYGYTF	TGTGCCAGCAGCCAAGATACCGGGACAGTCTATGGCTACACCTTC
TRBJ2-5	TRBD1	TRBV7-2	many	CASSQTGTAGSETQYF	TGTGCCAGCAGCCAAACCGGGACAGCCGGCTCAGAGACCCAGTACTTC
TRBJ2-1	TRBD2	TRBV20-1	many	CSADGRLAGLYNEQFF	TGCAGTGCCGACGGAAGACTAGCGGGGTTATACAATGAGCAGTTCTTC
TRBJ2-1	TRBD2	TRBV7-2	-	CAAGGGSTYNEQFF	TGTGCCGCCGGCGGCGGGAGTACCTACAATGAGCAGTTCTTC
TRBJ2-3	TRBD2	TRBV28	once	CASSRGGRGDTQYF	TGTGCCAGCAGCCGGGGGGGCCGTGGAGATACGCAGTATTTT
TRBJ2-5	-	TRBV5-1	-	CASSLSLVTEETQYF	TGCGCCAGCAGCTTGTCGCTAGTGACAGAAGAGACCCAGTACTTC
TRBJ2-7	-	TRBV29-1	few	CSVEGAPEQYF	TGCAGCGTTGAAGGAGCCCCCGAGCAGTACTTC
TRBJ2-3	-	TRBV10-3	many	CAIGESTDTQYF	TGTGCCATCGGAGAAAGCACAGATACGCAGTATTTT
TRBJ2-3	TRBD1	TRBV19	few	CASSRRTGPTDTQYF	TGTGCCAGTAGCAGAAGGACAGGACCCACAGATACGCAGTATTTT
TRBJ1-1	-	TRBV7-2	-	CASSLDGVLKNTEAFF	TGTGCCAGCAGCTTAGATGGGGTATTGAAGAACACTGAAGCTTTCTTT
TRBJ1-1	-	TRBV4-2	-	CASSQDGGAEAFF	TGTGCCAGCAGCCAAGATGGGGGGGCTGAAGCTTTCTTT
TRBJ2-1	TRBD2	TRBV7-2	many	CASSLSRGDYNEQFF	TGTGCCAGCAGCTTATCGCGGGGGGACTACAATGAGCAGTTCTTC
TRBJ2-7	-	TRBV5-1	many	CASSPQGSEQYF	TGCGCCAGCAGCCCGCAGGGGAGCGAGCAGTACTTC
TRBJ2-1	-	TRBV21-1	once	CASSKEQGWAPGGQFF	TGTGCCAGCAGCAAAGAACAGGGGTGGGCCCCAGGGGGGCAGTTCTTC
TRBJ2-3	TRBD2	TRBV4-3	many	CASSGWAGGSTDTQYF	TGCGCCAGCAGCGGGTGGGCGGGGGGAAGCACAGATACGCAGTATTTT
TRBJ2-7	-	TRBV20-1	-	CRAPEEGNEQYF	TGCAGGGCTCCTGAGGAGGGCAATGAGCAGTACTTC
TRBJ1-1	TRBD1	TRBV7-2	many	CASSQRGTGASTEAFF	TGTGCCAGCAGCCAACGAGGGACAGGGGCCAGCACTGAAGCTTTCTTT
TRBJ2-5	TRBD1	TRBV29-1	many	CSVVPGQGFRETQYF	TGCAGCGTGGTCCCGGGACAGGGGTTCAGAGAGACCCAGTACTTC
TRBJ2-1	-	TRBV7-3	many	CASSLSVGSYNEQFF	TGTGCCAGCAGCTTGTCGGTGGGATCCTACAATGAGCAGTTCTTC